This T cell receptor (beta chain) was observed in a study of Graves' ophthalmopathy and Graves' hyperthyroidism. The study, taken as a whole, reports: Most clonotypes expanded in thyroid above 0.001 frequency were present in blood too.

Germline values: CDR1 SEHNR, CDR2 FQNEAQ (reference sequence). The V gene lost 5 bases and the J gene lost 4 bases, with 17 bases spanning the gap. The CDR3 spans 15 residues. Notes on this clonotype: The target antigen is unknown.

The authors amplified TCR beta CDR3 regions, and they did so from RNA transcripts for repertoire sequencing. The first-round RT-PCR employed HTBI primers together with the Qiagen OneStep RT-PCR kit. A multiplex PCR was then performed as the second round. TCRdb analysed the multiplex PCR reads with MiXCR anew, one entry per CDR3 protein. The sample comprises approximately 700,000 distinct CDR3 sequences, about 41% of which are singletons, and under 3.5% rests with the top ten. This clonotype was sampled from an adult man with Graves' ophthalmopathy. The chain uses TRBV7-9 and TRBJ2-5, with D perhaps matching TRBD2 (5 bases). Sample: peripheral blood. CDR3 DNA: TGTGCCAGCAGCACTAGTGGCCTTGCAGCAGAGACCCAGTACTTC. Residues: CASSTSGLAAETQYF. The variable domain in full, with the rest retrieved from reference TRBV7-9 and TRBJ2-5, is DTGVSQNPRHKITKRGQNVTFRCDPISEHNRLYWYRQTLGQGPEFLTYFQNEAQLEKSRLLSDRFSAERPKGSFSTLEIQRTEQGDSAMYLCASSTSGLAAETQYFGPGTRLLVL.